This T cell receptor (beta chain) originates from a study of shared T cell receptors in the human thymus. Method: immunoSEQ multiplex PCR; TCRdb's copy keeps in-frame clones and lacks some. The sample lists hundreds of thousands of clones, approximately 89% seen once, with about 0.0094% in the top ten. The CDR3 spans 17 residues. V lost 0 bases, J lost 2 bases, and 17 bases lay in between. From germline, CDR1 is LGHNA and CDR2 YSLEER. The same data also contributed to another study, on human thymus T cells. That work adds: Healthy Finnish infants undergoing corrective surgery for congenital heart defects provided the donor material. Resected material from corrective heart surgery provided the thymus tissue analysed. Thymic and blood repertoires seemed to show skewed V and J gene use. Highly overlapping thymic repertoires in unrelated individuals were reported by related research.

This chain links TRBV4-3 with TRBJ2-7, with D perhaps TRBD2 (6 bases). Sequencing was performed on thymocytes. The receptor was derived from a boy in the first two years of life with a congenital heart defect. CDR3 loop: CASSQDRADGGTYEQYF. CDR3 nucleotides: TGCGCCAGCAGCCAAGATCGGGCGGATGGGGGGACCTACGAGCAGTACTTC.